The 28 T cell receptor beta chains reported below all come from one sample, sequenced in a study of T cell clonality in common variable immunodeficiency. The assay was immunoSEQ multiplex PCR, and TCRdb's table has in-frame clones only and misses some. Sampling found 40,000 to 45,000 clones, none seen once. Sequencing was done on a sample of peripheral blood mononuclear cells. The source is a person aged 18 to 70 in good health.

This clone was counted at least ten times. The DNA ends 3 residues before the CDR3 does, and the rest of the CDR3 is filled in from the germline J gene. V usage is TRBV7-9 and J usage is TRBJ1-5; TRBD1 aligns across 11 bases. The CDR3 runs to 13 residues. Losses at the gene ends were 8 bases for V and 5 bases for J; bases not matched to a gene: 2. Per the germline V gene, CDR1 is SEHNR and CDR2 is FQNEAQ (reference sequence). CDR3 amino acids: CASGGQGDQPQHF. CDR3 DNA (partial): TGTGCCAGCGGGGGACAGGGGGATCAGCCC. Drawing the rest from reference TRBV7-9 and TRBJ1-5, the complete variable domain is DTGVSQNPRHKITKRGQNVTFRCDPISEHNRLYWYRQTLGQGPEFLTYFQNEAQLEKSRLLSDRFSAERPKGSFSTLEIQRTEQGDSAMYLCASGGQGDQPQHFGDGTRLSIL.

This clone was recorded many times. Read sequence stops 3 residues before the CDR3 end, and the germline J gene provides the missing end. V gene TRBV29-1 combines with J gene TRBJ2-1; 11 bases agree with TRBD2. Germline CDR1 is SQVTM and CDR2 is ANQGSEA. V lost 4 bases, J lost 5 bases, and 7 bases stayed unmatched. This CDR3 is built from 15 residues. The CDR3 protein is CSVGPLAGGDNEQFF. The DNA read from the CDR3 is TGCAGCGTTGGGCCCCTAGCGGGGGGAGACAATGAG.

This clone was counted ten times or more. The read ends 3 residues shy of where the CDR3 ends; the end is completed using the germline J gene. The chain carries TRBV6-2 or TRBV6-3 and TRBJ2-7; TRBD1 aligns across 7 bases. Germline V gene lookup returns CDR1 MNHEY and CDR2 SVGEGT. Trimming removed 8 bases from V and 2 bases from J; junction bases left unmatched: 15. The CDR3 loop spans 16 amino acids. CDR3 DNA, as far as it was read: TGTGCCAGCGGGACAGACCACTATACCGATCCCTACGAG. Translating gives CASGTDHYTDPYE. The full-length CDR3 reads as CASGTDHYTDPYEQYF.

This clone was detected many times. The read gets to within 3 residues of the CDR3 end, and the germline J gene fills in the rest. The J gene is TRBJ2-2, the V gene TRBV19; 11 bases match TRBD2. V shed 5 bases and J 6 bases; nucleotides not matched to a gene: 5. CDR1 and CDR2 from the germline V gene are LNHDA and SQIVND (reference sequence). The CDR3 is 15 amino acids. The CDR3 bases that were read are TGTGCCAGTAGTCCGGGACTAGCGGTACCCGGGGAG. Protein: CASSPGLAVPGE. The complete CDR3 reads CASSPGLAVPGELFF.

This clone was counted at least ten times. The CDR3 end is not reached by the read, which stops 3 residues before it; the germline J gene fills it in. The V and J genes are TRBV19 and TRBJ1-5; no clear D gene. The CDR3 runs to 15 residues. Germline CDR1 and CDR2: LNHDA and SQIVND (reference sequence). Trimming removed 7 bases from V and 4 bases from J, with 17 bases in between. The CDR3 region is CASTSSRQRNQPQHF. The part of the CDR3 DNA that was read is TGTGCCAGTACATCCTCTAGGCAGCGAAATCAGCCC.

This clone was seen many times. The CDR3 goes on 3 residues after the read ends, and that part is filled in from the germline J gene. V is TRBV20-1 and J is TRBJ2-6; 8 nucleotides align to TRBD1. The germline V gene has CDR1 DFQATT and CDR2 SNEGSKA (reference sequence). J lost 5 bases, V lost 1 base, and 1 base had no gene match. The CDR3 contains 14 residues. This chain's CDR3 is CSARAGGWANVLTF. The sequenced part of the CDR3 DNA is TGCAGTGCTAGAGCAGGGGGCTGGGCCAACGTC.

This clone was seen repeatedly, ten times or more. The CDR3 goes on 3 residues after the read ends, and that part is filled in from the germline J gene. The genes are TRBV6-1 and TRBJ2-7; a weak D match, TRBD1 (6 bases). Germline assignment: CDR1 MNHNS and CDR2 SASEGT. The CDR3 spans 15 residues. V was cut by 4 bases and J by 0 bases, with 13 bases left in between. The covered CDR3 bases are TGTGCCAGCAGTGGAGGACAGAGCGGCTCCTACGAG. Residues: CASSGGQSGSYE. The complete CDR3 protein is CASSGGQSGSYEQYF.

This clone was seen repeatedly, ten times or more. The sequence runs out 3 residues before the end of the CDR3; the remainder is reconstructed from the germline J gene. The gene calls are TRBV2 and TRBJ2-1; no clear D gene. V gave up 4 bases and J gave up 4 bases, with 8 bases separating them. CDR1 SNHLY and CDR2 FYNNEI come from the germline V gene. This CDR3 has 13 amino acids. CDR3 in amino acids: CASSVLPYNEQFF. The DNA read from the CDR3 is TGTGCCAGCAGTGTACTTCCATACAATGAG.

This clone was recorded at least ten times. The read stops 3 residues short of the end of the CDR3; the missing end is completed from the germline J gene. The V gene is TRBV30, the J gene TRBJ1-5, with D possibly being TRBD1 (6 bases). Germline CDR1 and CDR2: GTSNPN and SVGIG (reference sequence). The CDR3 consists of 16 residues. V lost 0 bases and J lost 3, with 15 bases in between. Partial CDR3 DNA: TGTGCCTGGAGTGTACGGTCAGGGGCCAACAATCAGCCC. Protein: CAWSVRSGANNQP. The whole CDR3 protein reads CAWSVRSGANNQPQHF.

This clone was seen ten or more times. The CDR3 end is not reached by the read, which stops 3 residues before it; the germline J gene fills it in. The rearrangement links TRBV18 to TRBJ2-7; TRBD1 matches 11 bases. CDR3 size: 13 residues. Germline V gene data show CDR1 as KGHSH and CDR2 as LQKENI. Losses at the gene ends were 7 bases for V and 4 bases for J; bases not matched to a gene: 3. The CDR3 spells CASFGTGGYEQYF. The sequenced CDR3 bases are TGTGCCAGCTTTGGGACAGGGGGGTACGAG.

This clone has a count of ten or more. The read finishes 3 residues shy of the CDR3 end, and the germline J gene is used to complete it. The gene calls are TRBV12-3 or TRBV12-4 and TRBJ1-2; tentative D call: TRBD1 (6 bases). The V end was cut by 0 bases, the J end by 0 bases, with 11 bases between. The CDR3 consists of 16 residues. The DNA read from the CDR3 is TGTGCCAGCAGTTTAGCGCGCAGGGGCGCTAACTATGGC. Translating gives CASSLARRGANYG. The whole CDR3 protein reads CASSLARRGANYGYTF.

This clone was detected ten times or more. The CDR3 end falls 3 residues outside the read, so it is completed with the germline J gene. J is TRBJ2-1 and V is TRBV10-2, with TRBD2 identical over 9 bases. With 7 bases clipped from V and 9 bases from J, the junction kept 10 bases outside the gene matches. Germline V gene data show CDR1 as WSHSY and CDR2 as SAAADI. The CDR3 covers 14 residues. The DNA read from the CDR3 is TGCGCCAGCATACCGAGCGGGGGGTTAATTGAG. It encodes CASIPSGGLIE. From start to end, the CDR3 is CASIPSGGLIEQFF.

The sample holds many counts of this clone. Coverage ceases 3 residues before the CDR3 finishes, and the germline J gene fills in the end. The genes are TRBV4-1 and TRBJ1-6, with 10 bases aligning to TRBD1. V dropped 3 bases and J dropped 2; count of bases not matched to a gene: 7. Looked up from germline, CDR1 is MGHRA and CDR2 is YSYEKL. This CDR3 has 18 residues. The CDR3 loop is CASSQGTGALPYNSPLHF. The sequenced CDR3 bases are TGCGCCAGCAGCCAGGGGACAGGGGCATTACCCTATAATTCACCC.

This clone was seen many times. Sequencing ends 3 residues short of the CDR3 end; the germline J gene provides the rest. The chain has TRBV9 and TRBJ2-5, with D unresolved. The CDR3 runs 13 residues. Trimming stripped 1 base from V and 3 bases from J, with 7 bases between. CDR1 and CDR2 from the germline V gene are SGDLS and YYNGEE. CDR3 protein: CASSVQREETQYF. The sequenced part of the CDR3 DNA is TGTGCCAGCAGCGTACAAAGGGAAGAGACC.

This clone has at least ten counts. Read coverage stops 3 residues before the CDR3 terminus; the germline J gene supplies the remainder. The rearrangement uses TRBV29-1 and TRBJ2-7; D is uncertain. The V gene lost 7 bases and the J gene lost 1 base, with 14 bases spanning the gap. The CDR3 runs 13 residues. Per the germline V gene, CDR1 is SQVTM and CDR2 is ANQGSEA. The CDR3 sequence is CSALPLGSYEQYF. CDR3 DNA, as far as it was read: TGCAGCGCCCTACCTCTAGGTTCCTACGAG.

This clone was detected ten times or more. The read terminates 3 residues before the CDR3 end, so the remaining end is supplied by the germline J gene. The V and J genes are TRBV5-1 and TRBJ2-1, with 11 nucleotides matching TRBD2. CDR3 size: 17 residues. Germline CDR1 reads SGHRS; CDR2 reads YFSETQ. Trimming removed 1 base from V and 0 bases from J; junction bases left unmatched: 3. CDR3 DNA (partial): TGCGCCAGCAGCTTGACTAGCGGGAGTATCTCCTACAATGAG. Residues: CASSLTSGSISYNE. The entire CDR3 sequence reads CASSLTSGSISYNEQFF.

This clone has a count of ten or more. Partial CDR3 DNA: TGTGCCAGCAGCTTGCACAGGGCTCGGAACATT. Amino acid sequence: CASSLHRARNI. The whole CDR3 sequence is CASSLHRARNIQYF. This chain uses TRBV5-6 with TRBJ2-4; D may be TRBD1 (6 bases). The CDR3 goes on 3 residues after the read ends, and that part is filled in from the germline J gene. From germline, CDR1 is SGHDT and CDR2 YYEEEE. The CDR3 length is 14 residues. V lost 1 base, J lost 7 bases, and 12 bases lay in between.

This clone was detected ten times or more. The read gets to within 3 residues of the CDR3 end, and the germline J gene fills in the rest. This chain links TRBV20-1 with TRBJ2-3; tentative D call: TRBD2 (5 bases). Germline CDR1 is DFQATT and CDR2 is SNEGSKA (reference sequence). Trimming pared 0 bases from V and 5 bases from J, leaving 18 bases between. This CDR3 region has 16 residues. Partial CDR3 DNA: TGCAGTGCTAGAGATCCCCTAGCCCATGCTGGAGATACG. Its protein is CSARDPLAHAGDT. The complete CDR3 sequence is CSARDPLAHAGDTQYF.

The sample holds many counts of this clone. The read terminates 3 residues ahead of where the CDR3 ends, so the germline J gene completes it. The chain is built from TRBV29-1 and TRBJ1-3; tentatively, D is TRBD1 (6 bases). CDR1 is SQVTM, CDR2 ANQGSEA, per germline. V shed 3 bases and J shed 3 bases, with 9 bases lying between them. The CDR3 consists of 13 residues. This CDR3 is CSVDRGDGNTIYF. Incomplete CDR3 DNA: TGCAGCGTTGACAGGGGCGATGGAAACACC.

This clone was detected ten times or more. At one end, the junction sequence differs from germline, possibly due to a read error. The read ends 3 residues before the CDR3 terminus; that terminus is restored from the germline J gene. The chain couples TRBV20-1 to TRBJ1-5, with 7 positions matching TRBD1. The length of the CDR3 is 13 residues. CDR1 and CDR2 (germline): DFQATT, SNEGSKA (reference sequence). CDR3 sequence: CSAGDKGAEPQHF. The DNA read from the CDR3 is TGCAGTGCTGGAGACAAGGGGGCAGAGCCC.

This clone was recorded at least ten times. The CDR3 extends 3 residues past the end of the read, so its final part is completed from the germline J gene. The genes are TRBV7-3 and TRBJ2-1, with 11 nucleotides matching TRBD2. Trimming removed 2 bases from V and 9 bases from J; junction bases left unmatched: 12. Per germline, CDR1 SGHTA and CDR2 FQGTGA. This CDR3 comprises 17 residues. CDR3 bases read: TGTGCCAGCAGCTTACTCGGGGGAGGACTAGCGGGTAGTGAG. Translating gives CASSLLGGGLAGSE. The CDR3, in full, reads CASSLLGGGLAGSEQFF.

This clone appeared many times. CDR3 DNA (partial): TGTGCCAGCAGCTTTCCCAGGGAGACC. Its protein product is CASSFPRET. In full, the CDR3 reads CASSFPRETQYF. This chain uses TRBV11-2 with TRBJ2-5; no reliable D call. The read ends 3 residues before the CDR3 terminus; that terminus is restored from the germline J gene. CDR3 length equals 12 residues. Germline V gene data show CDR1 as SGHAT and CDR2 as FQNNGV. Trimming took 3 bases from V and 5 from J, leaving 7 bases between them.

This clone came up many times. The read falls 3 residues short of the CDR3 end, and the missing part is taken from the germline J gene. The V and J genes are TRBV7-9 and TRBJ2-3; tentative D call: TRBD2 (7 bases). The CDR3 totals 14 residues. Deletions cut 3 bases from V and 6 bases from J, with 13 bases between. Germline CDR1 is SEHNR and CDR2 is FQNEAQ (reference sequence). This CDR3 reads CASSFLGGPDTQYF. Partial CDR3 DNA: TGTGCCAGCAGCTTTCTGGGGGGGCCGGATACG.

This clone was recorded at least ten times. The CDR3 end is not reached by the read, which stops 3 residues before it; the germline J gene fills it in. This chain uses TRBV19 with TRBJ2-5, with D possibly matching TRBD2 (6 bases). The CDR3 consists of 15 residues. Trimming removed 6 bases at V and 5 bases at J, with 19 bases between. CDR1 is LNHDA, CDR2 SQIVND, per germline (reference sequence). The CDR3 reads CASSPTGGTPETQYF. The CDR3 DNA, read in part, is TGTGCCAGTAGCCCTACCGGGGGAACCCCGGAGACC.

The table lists this clone with a few counts. The CDR3 sequence is CASSFLHRVNYGQYF. The CDR3 bases that were read are TGTGCCAGCAGCTTCCTACACAGGGTAAACTATGGT. The genes are TRBV7-9 and TRBJ2-4; TRBD1 might be the D (6 bases). The read comes to an end 3 residues before the CDR3 does, leaving the germline J gene to fill in the end. CDR1 is SEHNR, CDR2 FQNEAQ, per germline (reference sequence). CDR3 size: 15 residues.

This clone was seen at least ten times. The CDR3 end lies 3 residues beyond the end of the read and is filled in from the germline J gene. The genes are TRBV9 and TRBJ1-2; 8 bases agree with TRBD1. Looked up from germline, CDR1 is SGDLS and CDR2 is YYNGEE. The CDR3 has 14 amino acids. V was clipped by 7 bases and J by 7 bases; unmatched bases: 12. The sequenced CDR3 bases are TGTGCCAGCCGTGATGGTCGGACAGGGTTTGGC. Its translation is CASRDGRTGFG. The CDR3 as a whole reads CASRDGRTGFGYTF.

This clone was recorded many times. Read coverage stops 3 residues before the CDR3 terminus; the germline J gene supplies the remainder. The chain recombines TRBV6-1 with TRBJ2-3; 7 nucleotides match TRBD2. This CDR3 has 16 amino acids. Germline lookup yields CDR1 MNHNS and CDR2 SASEGT. V lost 4 bases and J lost 2; bases outside the gene matches: 9. Incomplete CDR3 DNA: TGTGCCAGCAGTGTGACTAGCTTCATCGTCACAGATACG. Protein product: CASSVTSFIVTDT. The entire CDR3 sequence reads CASSVTSFIVTDTQYF.

This clone has ten or more counts. Sequencing ends 3 residues short of the CDR3 end; the germline J gene provides the rest. V gene TRBV5-4 combines with J gene TRBJ1-2, with 7 bases aligning to TRBD1. From germline, CDR1 is SGHNT and CDR2 YYREEE (reference sequence). After removal of 1 base from V and 6 bases from J, the junction contained 9 bases not matched to a gene. The CDR3 is 15 amino acids. CDR3 DNA (partial): TGTGCCAGCAGCTTGTGGGCAGGGGGTAAACATGGC. Translating it yields CASSLWAGGKHG. The full-length CDR3 reads as CASSLWAGGKHGYTF.